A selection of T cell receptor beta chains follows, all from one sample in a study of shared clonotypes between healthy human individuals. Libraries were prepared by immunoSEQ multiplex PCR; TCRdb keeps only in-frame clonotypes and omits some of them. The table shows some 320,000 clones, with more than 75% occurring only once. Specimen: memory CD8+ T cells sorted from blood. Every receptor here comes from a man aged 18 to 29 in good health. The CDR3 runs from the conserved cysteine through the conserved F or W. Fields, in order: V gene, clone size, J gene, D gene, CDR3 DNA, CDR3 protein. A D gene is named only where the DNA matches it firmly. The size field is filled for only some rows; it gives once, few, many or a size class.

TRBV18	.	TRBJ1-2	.	TGTGCCAGCTCACCGTATCCCTATGGCTACACCTTC	CASSPYPYGYTF
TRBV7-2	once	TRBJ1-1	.	TGTGCCAGCAGCTTAGGAGGGTTGGGTCGCACTGAAGCTTTCTTT	CASSLGGLGRTEAFF
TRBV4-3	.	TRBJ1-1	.	TGCGCCAGCAGCCTCTACCCGGCCTGGACAGATAACACTGAAGCTTTCTTT	CASSLYPAWTDNTEAFF
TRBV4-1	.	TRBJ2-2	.	TGCGCCAGCAGCCATCTCGACGGGGAGCTGTTTTTT	CASSHLDGELFF
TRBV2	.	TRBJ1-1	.	TGTGCCAGCAGCTGGGAGGGATCGATGAACACTGAAGCTTTCTTT	CASSWEGSMNTEAFF
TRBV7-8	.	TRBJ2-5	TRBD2	TGTGCCAGCAGCTTCGCGCTGGGCGGACTAGCGGAAGAGACCCAGTACTTC	CASSFALGGLAEETQYF
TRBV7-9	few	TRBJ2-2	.	TGTGCCAGCAGCCTGACGGTCCGAGATGAGCTGTTTTTT	CASSLTVRDELFF
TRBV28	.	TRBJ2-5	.	TGTGCCAGCAGCCCCGGGTCGTATCAAGAGACCCAGTACTTC	CASSPGSYQETQYF
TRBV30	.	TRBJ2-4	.	TGTGCCTGGAGTCTTGCCCCAAGCGGAGGGGAGGACATTCAGTACTTC	CAWSLAPSGGEDIQYF
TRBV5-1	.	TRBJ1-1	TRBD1	TGCGCCAGCTGCGACAGGGAGTCGCTAGGGAACACTGAAGCTTTCTTT	CASCDRESLGNTEAFF
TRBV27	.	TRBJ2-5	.	TGTGCCAGCAGTTTCCTCCCCCAGCGGGAGACCCAGTACTTC	CASSFLPQRETQYF
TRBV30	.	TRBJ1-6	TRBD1	TGTGCCTGGAGTCCTGGACAGGGTAATTCACCCCTCCACTTT	CAWSPGQGNSPLHF
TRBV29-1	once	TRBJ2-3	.	TGCAGCGTCGTGGGACGTACAGATACGCAGTATTTT	CSVVGRTDTQYF
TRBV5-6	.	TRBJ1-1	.	TGTGCCAGCAGCTGGTCCGGACGCAGCGGCACTGAAGCTTTCTTT	CASSWSGRSGTEAFF
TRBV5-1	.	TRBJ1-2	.	TGCGCCAGCAGCTTGTGGAGTCCGTCCGGCTCCTATGGCTACACCTTC	CASSLWSPSGSYGYTF
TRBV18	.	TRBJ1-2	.	TGTGCCAGCTCACCAATCAGGATCGAACCGGCCACCTATGGCTACACCTTC	CASSPIRIEPATYGYTF
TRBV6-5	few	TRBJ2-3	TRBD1	TGTGCCAGCAGTGGGACAGTGTATTGGGATACGCAGTATTTT	CASSGTVYWDTQYF
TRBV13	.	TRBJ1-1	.	TGTGCCAGCAGCTTAGGGCAGGGGTATACTGAAGCTTTCTTT	CASSLGQGYTEAFF
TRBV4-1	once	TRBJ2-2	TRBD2	TGCGCCAGCAGCCAACCACTAGCGGGAGCTTTCACCGGGGAGCTGTTTTTT	CASSQPLAGAFTGELFF
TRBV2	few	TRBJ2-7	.	TGTGCCAGCGTCCCCTCGAGCTCCTACGAGCAGTACTTC	CASVPSSSYEQYF
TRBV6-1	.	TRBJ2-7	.	TGTGCCAGCAGTGAAGCCAGGGTCCACGAGCAGTACTTC	CASSEARVHEQYF
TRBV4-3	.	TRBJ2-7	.	TGCGCCAGCAGCCAGGGGCAGGGGGGACTGAACTACGAGCAGTACTTC	CASSQGQGGLNYEQYF
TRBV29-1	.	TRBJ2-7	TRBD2	TGCAGCGTTGATGACGGGAGGGCCACAGACGAGCAGTACTTC	CSVDDGRATDEQYF
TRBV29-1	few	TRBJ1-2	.	TGCAGCGTTGAAAGAGGGCAGGGCTACTATGGCTACACCTTC	CSVERGQGYYGYTF
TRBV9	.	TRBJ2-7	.	TGTGCCAGCAGCGTAAATGCCAGGACTATTTCCTACGAGCAGTACTTC	CASSVNARTISYEQYF
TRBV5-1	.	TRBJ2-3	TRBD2	TGCGCCAGCAGCTCCTTAGCGGGATTTAGCACAGATACGCAGTATTTT	CASSSLAGFSTDTQYF
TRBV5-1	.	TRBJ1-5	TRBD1	TGCGCCAGCAGCTTGGCAGGGGGGTATTGGCCCCAGCATTTT	CASSLAGGYWPQHF
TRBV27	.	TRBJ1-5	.	TGTGCCAGCAGTGACAATAGCAATCAGCCCCAGCATTTT	CASSDNSNQPQHF
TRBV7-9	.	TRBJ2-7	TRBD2	TGTGCCAGCAGCTTTTCGTACTGGACTAGCGGGGGTAACGAGCAGTACTTC	CASSFSYWTSGGNEQYF
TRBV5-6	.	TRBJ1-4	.	TGTGCCAGCAGCCAGTACACGTCAACTAATGAAAAACTGTTTTTT	CASSQYTSTNEKLFF
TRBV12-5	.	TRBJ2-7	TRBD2	TGTGCTAGTGGTATCCTTAGCGGGAGCATACCCTACGAGCAGTACTTC	CASGILSGSIPYEQYF